This passage covers 31 T cell receptor beta chains from one sample sequenced in a study of blood T cell repertoires in COVID-19. TCRdb's table, derived via immunoSEQ multiplex PCR, lists solely in-frame clones and lacks some. The sample includes about 40,000 clones, roughly 76% of them seen just once. The sequenced material came from peripheral blood. These receptors were obtained from a woman between 70 and 85 years old with acute or convalescent COVID-19.

The V and J genes are TRBV2 and TRBJ2-5; no clear D. Germline V gene data show CDR1 as SNHLY and CDR2 as FYNNEI. This CDR3 spans 13 amino acids. Deletions cut 8 bases from V and 0 bases from J, with 10 bases between. The CDR3 coding sequence is TGTGCCAGCTTCCCAGGTTACCAAGAGACCCAGTACTTC. It codes for CASFPGYQETQYF.

The chain carries TRBV5-5 and TRBJ1-1; D unresolved. V dropped 4 bases and J dropped 4 bases, with 11 bases sitting between them. Germline assignment: CDR1 SGHKS and CDR2 YYEKEE (reference sequence). This CDR3 contains 13 residues. CDR3 DNA sequence: TGTGCCAGCAGCCCTGTCTTGGCCACTGAAGCTTTCTTT. It specifies CASSPVLATEAFF.

This chain connects TRBV6-4 to TRBJ2-2; unclear D gene. This CDR3 is built from 15 residues. Germline V gene sequence: CDR1 MRHNA, CDR2 SNTAGT. The germline V and J ends were trimmed by 3 bases and 0 bases, with 8 bases remaining between them. Written as DNA, the CDR3 is TGTGCCAGCAGTGAAAGTCCAGCGAACACCGGGGAGCTGTTTTTT. This gives the protein CASSESPANTGELFF.

V and J are TRBV6-1 and TRBJ2-2, with 12 bases fitting TRBD2. The CDR3 runs to 18 residues. With 0 bases clipped from V and 4 bases from J, the junction kept 6 bases outside the gene matches. Germline V CDR1 and CDR2: MNHNS, SASEGT. As DNA, the CDR3 is TGTGCCAGCAGTGAAGCGCGGCTAGCGGGGGGGGTCACCGGGGAGCTGTTTTTT. The encoded protein is CASSEARLAGGVTGELFF.

The J gene is TRBJ1-5, the V gene TRBV30, with D possibly being TRBD1 (5 bases). V lost 3 bases, J lost 6 bases, and 15 bases lay in between. CDR3 length: 14 residues. Germline-derived CDR1 and CDR2 are GTSNPN and SVGIG (reference sequence). CDR3 loop: CAWSRAGMVQPQHF. The CDR3 nucleotides are TGTGCCTGGAGCAGGGCGGGGATGGTTCAGCCCCAGCATTTT.

In its sample, this clone was seen a few times. CDR3 nucleotides: TGTGCCAGCAGCCGTGGGGGCCACACTGAAGCTTTCTTT. Its protein product is CASSRGGHTEAFF. The chain links TRBV28 to TRBJ1-1, with D tentatively TRBD1 (6 bases). CDR1 is MDHEN and CDR2 is SYDVKM in the germline V gene. Trimming stripped 6 bases from V and 3 bases from J, with 11 bases between. CDR3 length: 13 amino acids.

CDR3 in DNA: TGTGCCAGCAGCCCTGGGACTAGCGGGGGCATATGGGATACGCAGTATTTT. Residues: CASSPGTSGGIWDTQYF. The chain employs TRBV9 and TRBJ2-3, with 14 bases matching TRBD2. Germline V gives CDR1 SGDLS, CDR2 YYNGEE. V dropped 4 bases and J dropped 6; count of bases not matched to a gene: 10. The CDR3 has 17 amino acids.

The chain uses TRBV4-3 and TRBJ2-5, with TRBD2 matching 9 bases. Germline V gene sequence: CDR1 LGHNA, CDR2 YSLEER. V trimming: 0 bases; J trimming: 5 bases; junction bases outside the gene matches: 4. The CDR3 has 15 amino acids. The CDR3 spells CASSQDLAGHETQYF. The CDR3 DNA is TGCGCCAGCAGCCAAGACCTAGCGGGGCATGAGACCCAGTACTTC.

The rearrangement uses TRBV28 and TRBJ1-2; possibly TRBD1 for D (6 bases). The V end was cut by 5 bases, the J end by 5 bases, with 9 bases between. The CDR3 is made up of 12 amino acids. Germline V CDR1 and CDR2: MDHEN, SYDVKM. The CDR3 protein is CASSPGQYGYTF. The CDR3 region has the DNA TGTGCCAGCAGTCCAGGACAGTATGGCTACACCTTC.

The chain carries TRBV4-3 and TRBJ1-6; D gene unclear. CDR3 length: 17 amino acids. Germline V gene lookup returns CDR1 LGHNA and CDR2 YSLEER. With 0 bases removed from V and 6 bases from J, the gap between germline ends came to 15 bases. This CDR3 is CASSQDSVGRVNSPLHF. As DNA, the CDR3 is TGCGCCAGCAGCCAAGATTCTGTAGGTCGGGTTAATTCACCCCTCCACTTT.

V is TRBV6-1 and J is TRBJ2-7; no clear D. The CDR3 consists of 14 residues. Germline lookup yields CDR1 MNHNS and CDR2 SASEGT. V lost 2 bases to trimming and J lost 0 bases, with 8 bases between them. The CDR3 sequence: CASSEQVSSYEQYF. The CDR3 nucleotides read TGTGCCAGCAGTGAACAGGTGAGCTCCTACGAGCAGTACTTC.

The chain uses TRBV6-2 or TRBV6-3 and TRBJ2-5; the D is unclear. Germline V gene data show CDR1 as MNHEY and CDR2 as SVGEGT. V shed 5 bases and J shed 4 bases, with 11 bases lying between them. There are 13 residues in the CDR3. The CDR3 here is CASSTRRGETQYF. The CDR3 nucleotides are TGTGCCAGCAGTACTCGACGCGGAGAGACCCAGTACTTC.

This chain joins TRBV7-9 and TRBJ1-2, with a possible D match to TRBD1 (6 bases). The germline V gene has CDR1 SEHNR and CDR2 FQNEAQ (reference sequence). This CDR3 is built from 14 residues. V lost 1 base to trimming and J lost 3 bases, with 9 bases between them. The CDR3 loop reads CASSLEQGYYGYTF. The CDR3 DNA follows: TGTGCCAGCAGCTTAGAGCAGGGGTACTATGGCTACACCTTC.

The chain employs TRBV18 and TRBJ2-1; D perhaps matches TRBD1 (6 bases). Per germline, CDR1 KGHSH and CDR2 LQKENI. V shed 3 bases and J shed 6 bases, with 15 bases lying between them. CDR3 length: 15 residues. This CDR3 reads CASSPQLQGTNEQFF. The CDR3 coding sequence is TGTGCCAGCTCACCCCAACTACAGGGAACCAATGAGCAGTTCTTC.

This chain connects TRBV12-3 or TRBV12-4 to TRBJ1-1, with TRBD1 as a possible D gene (5 bases). This CDR3 has 13 amino acids. With 0 bases removed from V and 4 bases from J, the gap between germline ends came to 6 bases. The CDR3, as DNA: TGTGCCAGCAGTTTAGCCGGGGGCACTGAAGCTTTCTTT. Amino acids: CASSLAGGTEAFF.

The chain carries TRBV7-8 and TRBJ2-7; D is perhaps TRBD1 (6 bases). The germline gives CDR1 SGHVS, CDR2 FQNEAQ. The CDR3 length is 15 residues. V was cut by 5 bases and J by 2 bases, with 16 bases left in between. CDR3 protein: CASSPARGRTYEQYF. CDR3 in DNA: TGTGCCAGCAGCCCGGCCAGGGGACGTACCTACGAGCAGTACTTC.

The chain recombines TRBV6-5 with TRBJ1-2; TRBD1 matches 11 bases. Germline loops: CDR1 MNHEY, CDR2 SVGAGI. The CDR3 sequence is 12 residues long. The trim removed 6 bases at V and 7 bases at J, leaving 1 base unmatched. In DNA, the CDR3 is TGTGCCAGCAGAGGACAGGGGGCTGGCTACACCTTC. Protein sequence: CASRGQGAGYTF.

The rearrangement links TRBV28 to TRBJ2-2; maybe TRBD1 (6 bases). This CDR3 comprises 14 residues. Germline V gene sequence: CDR1 MDHEN, CDR2 SYDVKM. Trimming removed 8 bases at V and 5 bases at J, with 15 bases between. Here the CDR3 reads CASSSGTRTGELFF. For the CDR3, the DNA is TGTGCCAGCTCTTCCGGGACAAGAACCGGGGAGCTGTTTTTT. The full variable domain, rest sourced from reference TRBV28 and TRBJ2-2, is DVKVTQSSRYLVKRTGEKVFLECVQDMDHENMFWYRQDPGLGLRLIYFSYDVKMKEKGDIPEGYSVSREKKERFSLILESASTNQTSMYLCASSSGTRTGELFFGEGSRLTVL.

V gene TRBV19 combines with J gene TRBJ1-1; weak D call: TRBD1 (5 bases). The CDR3 is 13 residues long. The germline gives CDR1 LNHDA, CDR2 SQIVND (reference sequence). The V end lost 10 bases, the J end lost 1 base, and 13 bases lay between the germline ends. CDR3 protein: CATSDRPNTEAFF. The CDR3 DNA sequence: TGTGCCACCTCCGACAGACCGAACACTGAAGCTTTCTTT.

This clone was seen a handful of times. V gene TRBV19 combines with J gene TRBJ2-5; D is possibly TRBD1 (8 bases). Germline lookup yields CDR1 LNHDA and CDR2 SQIVND (reference sequence). V lost 5 bases, J lost 1 base, and 14 bases lay in between. This CDR3 is built from 15 residues. CDR3 nucleotides: TGTGCCAGTAGTCTTACAGGGGGGGTCCAAGAGACCCAGTACTTC. As protein: CASSLTGGVQETQYF.

The rearrangement links TRBV30 to TRBJ2-7; 7 positions agree with TRBD1. CDR3 size: 14 residues. Germline V lookup: CDR1 GTSNPN, CDR2 SVGIG (reference sequence). V trimming: 3 bases; J trimming: 6 bases; junction bases outside the gene matches: 11. In nucleotides, the CDR3 is TGTGCCTGGAGGACCTCCGGGACAGTAGGCGAGCAGTACTTC. It yields the protein CAWRTSGTVGEQYF.

The chain joins TRBV6-5 to TRBJ1-2, with D possibly matching TRBD1 (6 bases). CDR3 size: 16 residues. The V gene's germline CDR1 is MNHEY and CDR2 SVGAGI. Trimming removed 2 bases from V and 4 bases from J, with 17 bases in between. As DNA, the CDR3 is TGTGCCAGCAGTTACACTCTAGGACAGTCGATCTATGGCTACACCTTC. It yields the protein CASSYTLGQSIYGYTF.

The chain recombines TRBV4-2 with TRBJ1-5; 7 nucleotides align to TRBD1. The CDR3 has 16 amino acids. Germline V gene sequence: CDR1 LGHNA, CDR2 YNFKEQ. J gave up 2 bases and V 4 bases, and 8 bases lay outside the gene matches. CDR3 DNA sequence: TGTGCCAGCAGCCTCACCTACAGGGGTGGCAATCAGCCCCAGCATTTT. This encodes CASSLTYRGGNQPQHF.

The genes are TRBV19 and TRBJ1-3, with unresolved D. Between the trimmed V and J ends, which lost 4 bases and 0 bases, there was a span of 10 bases. The CDR3 totals 15 residues. CDR1 is LNHDA, CDR2 SQIVND, per germline (reference sequence). The CDR3 DNA sequence: TGTGCCAGTAGTACACAAGCGAGCTCTGGAAACACCATATATTTT. The encoded protein is CASSTQASSGNTIYF.

In its sample, this clone was seen a few times. This chain connects TRBV18 to TRBJ2-7, with 8 bases matching TRBD2. Germline CDR1 and CDR2: KGHSH and LQKENI. The trim removed 3 bases at V and 2 bases at J, leaving 6 bases unmatched. The length of the CDR3 is 15 residues. For the CDR3, the DNA is TGTGCCAGCTCACCTCGGGAGGGGCGCGCCTACGAGCAGTACTTC. Protein sequence: CASSPREGRAYEQYF. Full variable domain (remainder filled in from reference TRBV18 and TRBJ2-7): NAGVMQNPRHLVRRRGQEARLRCSPMKGHSHVYWYRQLPEEGLKFMVYLQKENIIDESGMPKERFSAEFPKEGPSILRIQQVVRGDSAAYFCASSPREGRAYEQYFGPGTRLTVT.

The chain is built from TRBV5-8 and TRBJ2-1, with D unclear. CDR3 length: 16 amino acids. The V end was cut by 1 base, the J end by 0 bases, with 11 bases between. The germline CDR1 and CDR2 sequences are SGHTS and YDEGEE. The CDR3 here is CASSLMLRSSYNEQFF. The CDR3 nucleotides read TGTGCCAGCAGCTTGATGTTACGGAGCTCCTACAATGAGCAGTTCTTC.

V gene TRBV14 combines with J gene TRBJ2-2; perhaps TRBD1 as D (6 bases). Trimming took off 2 bases at V and 5 bases at J, with 9 bases between the two ends. The CDR3 is made up of 14 amino acids. Per germline, CDR1 SGHDN and CDR2 FVKESK. The CDR3 loop reads CASSQRGWTGELFF. The CDR3 bases are TGTGCCAGCAGCCAAAGGGGGTGGACCGGGGAGCTGTTTTTT.

The chain uses TRBV10-3 and TRBJ2-7; a possible D gene is TRBD1 (5 bases). This CDR3 is 12 amino acids long. Germline V lookup: CDR1 ENHRY, CDR2 SYGVKD. V was clipped by 3 bases and J by 5 bases, with 8 bases between them. CDR3 protein: CAISEAGNEQYF. CDR3 bases: TGTGCCATCAGTGAAGCAGGGAACGAGCAGTACTTC.

This sequence joins TRBV12-5 and TRBJ1-2, with 7 bases lining up with TRBD1. The CDR3 length is 13 residues. The germline V gene encodes CDR1 LGHNT and CDR2 FRNRAP. V trimming: 6 bases; J trimming: 4 bases; junction bases outside the gene matches: 5. In nucleotides, the CDR3 is TGTGCTAGTGGCCTGGACAGGATCTATGGCTACACCTTC. Amino acids: CASGLDRIYGYTF. Combining the CDR3 with reference TRBV12-5 and TRBJ1-2 gives the whole variable domain DARVTQTPRHKVTEMGQEVTMRCQPILGHNTVFWYRQTMMQGLELLAYFRNRAPLDDSGMPKDRFSAEMPDATLATLKIQPSEPRDSAVYFCASGLDRIYGYTFGSGTRLTVV.

The chain is built from TRBV12-3 or TRBV12-4 and TRBJ1-2, with 8 positions matching TRBD1. With 5 bases clipped from V and 7 bases from J, the junction kept 6 bases outside the gene matches. There are 13 residues in the CDR3. CDR3 bases: TGTGCCAGCAGTCCCGGACAGGGACGTGGCTACACCTTC. As protein: CASSPGQGRGYTF.

This chain links TRBV30 with TRBJ1-2; the D gene is possibly TRBD1 (5 bases). CDR1 and CDR2 from the germline V gene are GTSNPN and SVGIG (reference sequence). The V end lost 0 bases, the J end lost 0 bases, and 17 bases lay between the germline ends. The CDR3 spans 17 residues. DNA for the CDR3: TGTGCCTGGAGTGTATGGCTGGGGGGGATCTCTAACTATGGCTACACCTTC. Translating it yields CAWSVWLGGISNYGYTF.